This TCR beta chain is drawn from a study of blood T cell repertoires in COVID-19. Study-wide background: Samples taken during acute and convalescent COVID-19 were collected in the United States, Italy and Spain. Sample material is recorded as cDNA or gDNA derived from T cells, B-cell-depleted T cells, or PBMCs.

As originally analysed: Nucleated cell number was recorded as an estimate derived from reference gene primer amplification. TCRdb's table, derived via immunoSEQ multiplex PCR, lists solely in-frame clones and lacks some. Clone size and the V and J calls come from that table; the DNA yielded D and trimming. Here the sample spans about 16,000 clones, 86% being singletons. The J segment lost 6 bases and the V segment lost 0 bases, leaving 4 bases of the junction unmatched. Germline assignment: CDR1 MNHEY and CDR2 SVGAGI. CDR3 length: 14 residues. This chain links TRBV6-5 with TRBJ2-7; 8 bases agree with TRBD1. The receptor comes from a human donor with active COVID-19. The donor label of this sample is uncertain. The sample comprised peripheral blood. CDR3 DNA sequence: TGTGCCAGCAGTTACTCGACAGGGGCAGCCGAGCAGTACTTC. This gives the protein CASSYSTGAAEQYF.